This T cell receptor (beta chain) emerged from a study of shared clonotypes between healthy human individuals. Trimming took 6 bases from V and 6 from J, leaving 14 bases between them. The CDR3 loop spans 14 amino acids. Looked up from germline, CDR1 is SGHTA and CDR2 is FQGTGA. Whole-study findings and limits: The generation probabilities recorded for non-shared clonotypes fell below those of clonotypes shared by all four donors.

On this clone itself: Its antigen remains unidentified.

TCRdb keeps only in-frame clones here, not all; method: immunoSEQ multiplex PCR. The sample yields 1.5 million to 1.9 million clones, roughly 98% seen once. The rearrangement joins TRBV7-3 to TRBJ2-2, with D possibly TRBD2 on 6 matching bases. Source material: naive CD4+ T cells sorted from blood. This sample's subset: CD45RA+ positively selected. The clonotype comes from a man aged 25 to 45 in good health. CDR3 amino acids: CASSLRREAGELFF. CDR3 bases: TGTGCCAGCAGTTTGAGGAGGGAAGCCGGGGAGCTGTTTTTT.